This note documents a single T cell receptor beta chain sequence. Germline CDR1 is SGHNT and CDR2 is YYREEE (reference sequence). With V trimmed by 4 bases and J by 4 bases, 13 bases remained unmatched. This CDR3 has 17 amino acids. Libraries were prepared by immunoSEQ multiplex PCR; TCRdb keeps only in-frame clonotypes and omits some of them. The repertoire consists of roughly 150,000 clones, with over 80% occurring once and the leading ten covering about 5.2%. These data belong to a study of blood T cell repertoires in COVID-19. The receptor comes from a man in his 70s who had been exposed to COVID-19. The V and J genes are TRBV5-4 and TRBJ2-3; TRBD2 matches 9 bases. The sequenced sample consisted of PBMCs or T cells enriched from blood (not recorded which). The CDR3 reads CASSPTGGAGGSDTQYF. CDR3 sequence (DNA): TGTGCCAGCAGCCCCACGGGGGGAGCGGGGGGTTCAGATACGCAGTATTTT.